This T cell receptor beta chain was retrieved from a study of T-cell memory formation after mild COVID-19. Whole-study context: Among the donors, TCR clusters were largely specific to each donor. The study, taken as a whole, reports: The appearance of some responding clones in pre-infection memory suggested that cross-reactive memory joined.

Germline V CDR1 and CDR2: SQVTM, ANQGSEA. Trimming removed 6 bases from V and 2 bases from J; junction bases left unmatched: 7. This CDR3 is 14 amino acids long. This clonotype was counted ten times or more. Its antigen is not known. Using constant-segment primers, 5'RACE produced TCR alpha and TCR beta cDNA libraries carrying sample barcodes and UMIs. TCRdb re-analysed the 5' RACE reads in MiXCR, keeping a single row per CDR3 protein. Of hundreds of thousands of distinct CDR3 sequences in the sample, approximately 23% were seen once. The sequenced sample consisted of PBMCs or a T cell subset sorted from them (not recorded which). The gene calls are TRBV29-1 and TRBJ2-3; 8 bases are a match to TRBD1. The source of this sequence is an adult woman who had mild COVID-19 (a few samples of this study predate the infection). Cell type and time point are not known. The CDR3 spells CSVRGQGPTDTQYF. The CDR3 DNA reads TGCAGCGTAAGAGGACAGGGTCCCACAGATACGCAGTATTTT.